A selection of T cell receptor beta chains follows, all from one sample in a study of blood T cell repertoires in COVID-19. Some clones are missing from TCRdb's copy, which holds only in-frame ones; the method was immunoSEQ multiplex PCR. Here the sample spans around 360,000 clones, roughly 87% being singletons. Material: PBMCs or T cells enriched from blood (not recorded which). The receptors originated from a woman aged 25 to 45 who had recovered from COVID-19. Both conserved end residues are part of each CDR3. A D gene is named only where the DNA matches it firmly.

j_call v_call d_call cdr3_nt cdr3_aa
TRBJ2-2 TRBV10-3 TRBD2 TGTGCCATCAGACGTCCCCATTTAACTAGCGGTGGCACCGGGGAGCTGTTTTTT CAIRRPHLTSGGTGELFF
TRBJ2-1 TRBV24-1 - TGTGCCACCAGTGATCTCGACCTGAGGGAGCAGTTCTTC CATSDLDLREQFF
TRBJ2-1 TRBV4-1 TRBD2 TGCGCCAGCAGCCAAGTAGCTAGGGGGACTAGTGTCTACAATGAGCAGTTCTTC CASSQVARGTSVYNEQFF
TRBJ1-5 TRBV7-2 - TGTGCCAGCAGCTTAACGGTTGGAGCGGATCCACCCGGGCATTTT CASSLTVGADPPGHF
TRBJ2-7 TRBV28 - TGTGCCAGCAGTTTAGGGAGGACTGGCGAGCAGTACTTC CASSLGRTGEQYF
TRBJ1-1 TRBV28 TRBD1 TGTGCCAGCAGCCCTACCGGGACAGGTTTTGACACTGAAGCTTTCTTT CASSPTGTGFDTEAFF
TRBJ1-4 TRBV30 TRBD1 TGTGCCTGGCGCCGACAGGGTGGGAATGAAAAACTGTTTTTT CAWRRQGGNEKLFF
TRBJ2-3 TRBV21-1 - TGTGCCAGCAGCAAAGGGGGCCAGACTTGCACAGATACGCAGTATTTT CASSKGGQTCTDTQYF
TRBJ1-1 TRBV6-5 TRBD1 TGTGCCAGCAGTTGGGACAGGGATACTGAAGCTTTCTTT CASSWDRDTEAFF
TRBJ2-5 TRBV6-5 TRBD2 TGTGCCAGCAAGTTTCGGGGGGGCGGAGAGACCCAGTACTTC CASKFRGGGETQYF
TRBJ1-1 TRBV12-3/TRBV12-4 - TGTGCCAGCAGCTCACAGGGGAACACTGAAGCTTTCTTT CASSSQGNTEAFF
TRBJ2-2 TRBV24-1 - TGTGCCACCAGTCACGTAAGCGCCTCCGGGGAGCTGTTTTTT CATSHVSASGELFF
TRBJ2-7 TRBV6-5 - TGTGCCAGCAGTTACGACTCGAGACTCTACGAGCAGTACTTC CASSYDSRLYEQYF
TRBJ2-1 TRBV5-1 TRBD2 TGCGCCAGCAGCGACCCTAGCGGGAGTGGTGAGCAGTTCTTC CASSDPSGSGEQFF
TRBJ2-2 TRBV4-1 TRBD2 TGCGCCAGCAGCCAAGGCGGGAGGGCCGAGGCGGAGCTGTTTTTT CASSQGGRAEAELFF